The 7 T cell receptor beta chains in this list originate from one sample, sequenced in a study of graft-versus-host responses after intestinal transplantation. Responders (approximately 200,000, CFSE-labeled) met approximately 200,000 stimulators that were irradiated and violet-dye-labeled. Libraries were prepared by immunoSEQ multiplex PCR; TCRdb keeps only in-frame clonotypes and omits some of them. The sample records 20,000 to 25,000 clones, 35% to 50% being singletons. Sequenced material: alloreactive CD8+ T cells from a mixed lymphocyte reaction culture, taken before intestinal transplant. Regarding subset: CFSE-low proliferating T cells sorted from roughly six-day pre-transplant mixed lymphocyte reaction (GvH or HvG direction). The receptors were gathered from a human patient who received an intestinal transplant.

This chain links TRBV2 with TRBJ2-3; TRBD1 might be the D (5 bases). The germline V and J ends were trimmed by 6 bases and 2 bases, with 15 bases remaining between them. Germline lookup yields CDR1 SNHLY and CDR2 FYNNEI. This CDR3 has 15 amino acids. The CDR3 protein is CASSKDRAFTDTQYF. CDR3 DNA: TGTGCCAGCAGCAAAGACAGAGCTTTCACAGATACGCAGTATTTT.

This clone turned up a few times. The chain employs TRBV4-2 and TRBJ1-2; the D gene is possibly TRBD1 (6 bases). CDR1 is LGHNA and CDR2 is YNFKEQ in the germline V gene. This CDR3 region has 14 residues. V was cut by 5 bases and J by 4 bases, with 14 bases left in between. The CDR3 protein is CASSLQGPAYGYTF. The CDR3 DNA sequence: TGTGCCAGCAGCTTGCAGGGGCCCGCCTATGGCTACACCTTC.

J is TRBJ2-1 and V is TRBV11-3; 8 nucleotides match TRBD2. Germline V gene lookup returns CDR1 SGHNT and CDR2 YENEEA. The CDR3 is 15 residues long. V lost 1 base, J lost 6 bases, and 5 bases stayed unmatched. The CDR3 is CASSLGGRHSNEQFF. CDR3 bases: TGTGCCAGCAGCTTAGGCGGGAGGCACTCCAATGAGCAGTTCTTC.

The genes are TRBV27 and TRBJ2-3; 8 positions agree with TRBD2. Per germline, CDR1 MNHEY and CDR2 SMNVEV (reference sequence). The V and J ends lost 3 bases and 4 bases, in that order; junction bases with no gene match: 12. The CDR3 has 17 amino acids. The CDR3 nucleotides read TGTGCCAGCAGTTTTTCTCCGCTGGGACTAGTTGCAGATACGCAGTATTTT. It encodes CASSFSPLGLVADTQYF.

The chain carries TRBV25-1 and TRBJ2-3; TRBD2 might be the D (5 bases). Germline values: CDR1 MGHDK, CDR2 SYGVNS. Trimming removed 4 bases from V and 0 bases from J, with 14 bases in between. This CDR3 is built from 16 residues. The CDR3 sequence is CASSGGRGPSTDTQYF. The CDR3 DNA reads as TGTGCCAGCAGTGGAGGGCGAGGGCCAAGCACAGATACGCAGTATTTT.

In its sample, this clone was seen a few times. The V call is TRBV5-1, the J call TRBJ1-2; no clear D. The CDR3 spans 13 residues. Trimming took 0 bases from V and 8 from J, leaving 11 bases between them. The germline V gene has CDR1 SGHRS and CDR2 YFSETQ. The chain's CDR3 is CASSLEVASGYTF. In DNA form, the CDR3 reads TGCGCCAGCAGCTTGGAAGTCGCCTCCGGCTACACCTTC.

This clone appeared a few times. This chain uses TRBV7-9 with TRBJ2-3; 12 bases align to TRBD2. From germline, CDR1 is SEHNR and CDR2 FQNEAQ (reference sequence). The CDR3 covers 15 residues. The J segment lost 3 bases and the V segment lost 3 bases, leaving 1 base of the junction unmatched. The CDR3 sequence: CASSFGTSGTDTQYF. The CDR3 DNA follows: TGTGCCAGCAGCTTCGGGACTAGCGGGACAGATACGCAGTATTTT. Full variable domain (remainder filled in from reference TRBV7-9 and TRBJ2-3): DTGVSQNPRHKITKRGQNVTFRCDPISEHNRLYWYRQTLGQGPEFLTYFQNEAQLEKSRLLSDRFSAERPKGSFSTLEIQRTEQGDSAMYLCASSFGTSGTDTQYFGPGTRLTVL.